The 28 T cell receptor beta chains below were found in one sample sequenced in a study of T cells after posttransplantation cyclophosphamide. The protocol was immunoSEQ multiplex PCR, while the TCRdb copy is restricted to in-frame clones and leaves out a portion. The sample presents 20,000 to 30,000 clones, none singletons. Sequencing was done on a sample of PBMCs. These receptor sequences come from a woman in her fifties or sixties in good health, CMV-negative, and a related stem cell transplant donor.

This clone was found many times. The chain combines TRBV6-6 with TRBJ2-7; 9 nucleotides match TRBD1. The CDR3 runs 14 residues. Germline CDR1 MNHNY, CDR2 SVGAGI (reference sequence). V was pared by 4 bases and J by 4 bases, with 5 bases of the junction left unmatched. The CDR3 nucleotides are TGTGCCAGCAGTTCGTCCGGGACAGGGTACGAGCAGTACTTC. It translates to CASSSSGTGYEQYF.

This clone was seen many times. This chain connects TRBV7-2 to TRBJ1-3, with D perhaps matching TRBD1 (5 bases). V lost 2 bases to trimming and J lost 7 bases, with 9 bases between them. The CDR3 has 13 residues. CDR1 SGHTA and CDR2 FQGNSA come from the germline V gene. The CDR3 sequence is CASSLSGGNTIYF. CDR3 coding DNA: TGTGCCAGCAGCTTATCGGGGGGTAACACCATATATTTT.

Of note for this clone: The sample holds other DNA sequences that translate to the same CDR3. CDR3 protein: CASSLLAGGRETQYF. For the CDR3, the DNA is TGTGCCAGCAGTCTTCTAGCGGGAGGGCGGGAGACCCAGTACTTC. V gene TRBV6-6 combines with J gene TRBJ2-5; 12 bases are a match to TRBD2. The CDR3 loop spans 15 amino acids. Germline CDR1 reads MNHNY; CDR2 reads SVGAGI (reference sequence). With 5 bases clipped from V and 5 bases from J, the junction kept 6 bases outside the gene matches.

This clone was seen at least ten times. The chain carries TRBV9 and TRBJ1-2, with TRBD1 matching over 9 bases. J lost 5 bases, V lost 0 bases, and 5 bases had no gene match. Germline values: CDR1 SGDLS, CDR2 YYNGEE. This CDR3 region has 15 residues. The CDR3 here is CASSVALTGGYGYTF. CDR3 nucleotides: TGTGCCAGCAGCGTAGCTCTGACAGGGGGGTATGGCTACACCTTC.

The sample holds many counts of this clone. This chain joins TRBV7-8 and TRBJ2-2; tentatively, D is TRBD2 (7 bases). This CDR3 has 15 amino acids. Germline loops: CDR1 SGHVS, CDR2 FQNEAQ. Trimming removed 2 bases from V and 2 bases from J, with 9 bases in between. CDR3 nucleotide sequence: TGTGCCAGCAGCTTAAGGGGGGGTAACACCGGGGAGCTGTTTTTT. This translates into CASSLRGGNTGELFF.

In its sample, this clone was seen many times. The rearrangement links TRBV7-9 to TRBJ2-3, with D unresolved. Germline V gives CDR1 SEHNR, CDR2 FQNEAQ (reference sequence). CDR3 size: 10 residues. The V end lost 8 bases, the J end lost 2 bases, and 2 bases lay between the germline ends. CDR3 residues: CASHTDTQYF. The CDR3 DNA reads TGTGCCAGCCACACAGATACGCAGTATTTT.

This clone was observed many times. This chain connects TRBV9 to TRBJ2-7; 13 bases are shared with TRBD2. The trim removed 4 bases at V and 6 bases at J, leaving 7 bases unmatched. The V gene's germline CDR1 is SGDLS and CDR2 YYNGEE. CDR3 length: 15 amino acids. The CDR3 nucleotides read TGTGCCAGCAGCACACTAGCGGGAGGGCTCTCCGAGCAGTACTTC. Translated, it gives CASSTLAGGLSEQYF.

This clone was counted at least ten times. This CDR3 is CAIRTGTSDPQQYF. The CDR3 DNA follows: TGTGCCATCAGAACCGGGACTAGCGATCCCCAGCAGTACTTC. The V and J genes are TRBV10-3 and TRBJ2-7, with 10 bases aligning to TRBD2. The CDR3 spans 14 residues. V gave up 6 bases and J gave up 8 bases; unmatched junction bases: 10. CDR1 ENHRY and CDR2 SYGVKD come from the germline V gene.

Ten or more counts support this clone. The V call is TRBV5-6, the J call TRBJ2-3; TRBD2 matches at 8 bases. Trimming at V came to 1 base and at J to 3 bases, leaving 4 bases not matched to a gene. Germline-derived CDR1 and CDR2 are SGHDT and YYEEEE. The CDR3 runs 15 residues. The CDR3 loop is CASSLPGTRTDTQYF. DNA for the CDR3: TGTGCCAGCAGCTTGCCCGGGACTAGGACAGATACGCAGTATTTT.

This clone occurred many times. This chain connects TRBV28 to TRBJ2-7; TRBD1 matches 11 bases. After removal of 2 bases from V and 5 bases from J, the junction contained 17 bases not matched to a gene. CDR3 size: 19 residues. Germline CDR1 MDHEN, CDR2 SYDVKM. CDR3 residues: CASSLPDPRTGGTENEQYF. In DNA, the CDR3 is TGTGCCAGCAGTTTACCAGACCCAAGGACAGGGGGCACCGAAAACGAGCAGTACTTC.

This clone was seen repeatedly, ten times or more. Different DNA sequences within this sample yield the same CDR3. This chain joins TRBV12-5 and TRBJ2-7, with 10 positions matching TRBD2. The CDR3 sequence is 15 residues long. With V trimmed by 5 bases and J by 5 bases, 9 bases remained unmatched. Germline V gene data show CDR1 as LGHNT and CDR2 as FRNRAP. CDR3 in amino acids: CASGHDSGGGNEQYF. The CDR3 DNA reads as TGTGCTAGTGGTCACGACAGCGGGGGGGGGAACGAGCAGTACTTC.

This clone was seen ten or more times. The rearrangement uses TRBV27 and TRBJ2-7; tentative D call: TRBD2 (5 bases). Deletions cut 4 bases from V and 2 bases from J, with 9 bases between. The CDR3 has 13 residues. CDR1 is MNHEY and CDR2 is SMNVEV in the germline V gene (reference sequence). The CDR3 loop is CASSSGTTYEQYF. Here the CDR3 DNA reads TGTGCCAGCAGTTCGGGAACAACCTACGAGCAGTACTTC.

The J gene is TRBJ2-5, the V gene TRBV11-2; D is perhaps TRBD2 (6 bases). The J call may be mistaken, given a closer DNA end match to TRBJ2-7. Germline-derived CDR1 and CDR2 are SGHAT and FQNNGV. The CDR3 length is 15 residues. In DNA form, the CDR3 reads TGTGCCAGCAGCCATTTCGCGGGGAGTCCCTACGAGCAGTACTTC. Its translation is CASSHFAGSPYEQYF.

Ten or more counts support this clone. The CDR3: CASSLEAGDQPQHF. The CDR3 region has the DNA TGCGCCAGCAGCTTGGAGGCCGGGGATCAGCCCCAGCATTTT. The chain combines TRBV5-1 with TRBJ1-5; D unclear. This CDR3 contains 14 residues. Per germline, CDR1 SGHRS and CDR2 YFSETQ. V lost 0 bases, J lost 5 bases, and 9 bases lay in between.

This clone was counted ten times or more. The V gene is TRBV6-4, the J gene TRBJ2-3; 7 positions agree with TRBD2. Germline V gene lookup returns CDR1 MRHNA and CDR2 SNTAGT. The CDR3 extends over 16 amino acids. V dropped 0 bases and J dropped 2; count of bases not matched to a gene: 5. DNA of the CDR3: TGTGCCAGCAGTGACTCTGCGGGAGCGCACACAGATACGCAGTATTTT. This sequence encodes CASSDSAGAHTDTQYF.

Many counts were recorded for this clone. V and J are TRBV7-2 and TRBJ1-1, with no clear D. The ends were cut back, 1 base at V and 4 bases at J, with 13 bases in the middle. The CDR3 loop spans 15 amino acids. Looked up from germline, CDR1 is SGHTA and CDR2 is FQGNSA. As DNA, the CDR3 is TGTGCCAGCAGCTTAGACCCCTTTGGAGGCACTGAAGCTTTCTTT. Its translation: CASSLDPFGGTEAFF.

This clone showed up many times. This chain links TRBV12-5 with TRBJ1-2; D ambiguous. V gave up 1 base and J gave up 10 bases, with 7 bases separating them. The germline V gene has CDR1 LGHNT and CDR2 FRNRAP. CDR3 length equals 11 residues. CDR3 bases: TGTGCTAGTGGTTTGGGGGCGTCCTACACCTTC. This encodes CASGLGASYTF.

This clone was seen ten or more times. This sequence joins TRBV15 and TRBJ2-7; 7 bases fit TRBD1. The CDR3 sequence is 15 residues long. Trimming cost V 0 bases and J 2 bases; bases outside gene matches: 4. Germline V gives CDR1 LNHNV, CDR2 YYDKDF (reference sequence). CDR3 DNA sequence: TGTGCCACCAGCAGAGACCGACAGGGCCCCTACGAGCAGTACTTC. Protein: CATSRDRQGPYEQYF.

The table lists this clone with many counts. The V call is TRBV9, the J call TRBJ2-7; possibly TRBD2 for D (6 bases). CDR1 is SGDLS and CDR2 is YYNGEE in the germline V gene. This CDR3 region has 15 residues. The V gene lost 2 bases and the J gene lost 0 bases, with 12 bases spanning the gap. CDR3 sequence (DNA): TGTGCCAGCAGCGTCGGGGGAGTTGACTCCTACGAGCAGTACTTC. Translation: CASSVGGVDSYEQYF.

The sample holds many counts of this clone. The rearrangement uses TRBV19 and TRBJ2-3, with 7 bases fitting TRBD1. The germline V gene has CDR1 LNHDA and CDR2 SQIVND (reference sequence). With 7 bases clipped from V and 0 bases from J, the junction kept 4 bases outside the gene matches. The CDR3 is made up of 14 amino acids. The CDR3 protein is CASKGATSTDTQYF. CDR3 nucleotides: TGTGCCAGTAAGGGGGCCACTAGCACAGATACGCAGTATTTT.

This clone has ten or more counts. The genes are TRBV11-3 and TRBJ2-1, with D possibly matching TRBD2 (6 bases). The CDR3 loop spans 14 amino acids. The germline V gene has CDR1 SGHNT and CDR2 YENEEA. Trimming stripped 5 bases from V and 1 base from J, with 9 bases between. CDR3 region: CASSLGGSYNEQFF. DNA of the CDR3: TGTGCCAGCAGCCTGGGGGGATCCTACAATGAGCAGTTCTTC.

This clone was seen repeatedly, ten times or more. J is TRBJ2-1 and V is TRBV28, with no clear D. V lost 5 bases, J lost 7 bases, and 12 bases lay in between. The CDR3 runs 13 residues. CDR1 is MDHEN and CDR2 is SYDVKM in the germline V gene. CDR3 sequence reads: CASSPSNGNEQFF. CDR3 DNA: TGTGCCAGCAGTCCATCTAACGGTAATGAGCAGTTCTTC. Filled out from reference TRBV28 and TRBJ2-1, the complete variable domain reads DVKVTQSSRYLVKRTGEKVFLECVQDMDHENMFWYRQDPGLGLRLIYFSYDVKMKEKGDIPEGYSVSREKKERFSLILESASTNQTSMYLCASSPSNGNEQFFGPGTRLTVL.

This clone was recorded at least ten times. V and J are TRBV29-1 and TRBJ1-1; D ambiguous. The CDR3 covers 10 residues. V was cut by 5 bases and J by 4 bases, with 5 bases left in between. The germline CDR1 and CDR2 sequences are SQVTM and ANQGSEA. The CDR3 is CSVPFTEAFF. CDR3 in DNA: TGCAGCGTTCCATTCACTGAAGCTTTCTTT.

This clone was recorded at least ten times. This sequence joins TRBV7-2 and TRBJ2-1; perhaps TRBD1 as D (6 bases). Trimming left V 5 bases short and J 7 bases short, with 15 bases between. The CDR3 is 14 residues long. Germline CDR1 reads SGHTA; CDR2 reads FQGNSA. In DNA, the CDR3 is TGTGCCAGCAGCCAACGTGAGGGGGAGAATGAGCAGTTCTTC. Translated: CASSQREGENEQFF.

This clone was counted ten times or more. This chain connects TRBV5-1 to TRBJ2-1; 13 positions agree with TRBD2. This CDR3 has 17 residues. J was trimmed by 0 bases and V by 3 bases; bases with no gene match: 3. Germline V lookup: CDR1 SGHRS, CDR2 YFSETQ. The CDR3 DNA reads as TGCGCCAGCAGCTGGACTAGCGGGGGTAGCTCCTACAATGAGCAGTTCTTC. Amino acid sequence: CASSWTSGGSSYNEQFF.

This clone appeared many times. In DNA, the CDR3 is TGTGCCATCACCCCGACTAGCGGGGGGGGTCTGAACACCGGGGAGCTGTTTTTT. It codes for CAITPTSGGGLNTGELFF. The V call is TRBV10-3, the J call TRBJ2-2; 14 nucleotides agree with TRBD2. The CDR3 totals 18 residues. CDR1 is ENHRY and CDR2 is SYGVKD in the germline V gene. J lost 1 base, V lost 7 bases, and 8 bases had no gene match.

This clone was seen repeatedly, ten times or more. The chain uses TRBV27 and TRBJ1-4; TRBD1 matches at 9 bases. V lost 3 bases and J lost 7; bases outside the gene matches: 9. Germline V gene lookup returns CDR1 MNHEY and CDR2 SMNVEV (reference sequence). There are 16 residues in the CDR3. The CDR3 here is CASSLTGGFIGEKLFF. As DNA, the CDR3 is TGTGCCAGCAGTTTGACAGGGGGTTTTATTGGTGAAAAACTGTTTTTT. Full variable domain (outside the CDR3, taken from reference TRBV27 and TRBJ1-4): EAQVTQNPRYLITVTGKKLTVTCSQNMNHEYMSWYRQDPGLGLRQIYYSMNVEVTDKGDVPEGYKVSRKEKRNFPLILESPSPNQTSLYFCASSLTGGFIGEKLFFGSGTQLSVL.

Many counts were recorded for this clone. The chain has TRBV2 and TRBJ2-7; TRBD2 matches 8 bases. Per the germline V gene, CDR1 is SNHLY and CDR2 is FYNNEI. This CDR3 region has 14 residues. V gave up 6 bases and J gave up 6 bases; unmatched junction bases: 10. This CDR3 is CASSGNSGILEQYF. In nucleotides, the CDR3 is TGTGCCAGCAGCGGTAATAGCGGGATACTCGAGCAGTACTTC.